One and the same sample provided the 31 T cell receptor beta chains below, sequenced in a study of T cells in Graves' hyperthyroidism and ophthalmopathy. RNA transcripts served as the template for amplifying TCR beta CDR3 regions. In the first-round RT-PCR of the TCR CDR3, the HTBI primer set was used. From the multiplex PCR reads, TCRdb called clonotypes with MiXCR, one entry per CDR3 protein. Here the sample spans more than 300,000 distinct CDR3 sequences, about 14% being singletons. The source material was blood. These receptors all stem from a woman aged 30 to 39 with Graves' ophthalmopathy.

This clonotype was counted a single time. This may arise from a read error, as a much more abundant clone is one base away. The gene calls are TRBV20-1 and TRBJ2-1, with TRBD2 as a possible D gene (5 bases). The V and J ends lost 5 bases and 10 bases respectively, with 12 bases between them. CDR1 is DFQATT and CDR2 is SNEGSKA in the germline V gene (reference sequence). CDR3 length: 11 residues. DNA for the CDR3: TGCAGTGCTCACGGGATGCACGAGCAGTTCTTC. Translating gives CSAHGMHEQFF.

Many counts were recorded for this clonotype. The gene calls are TRBV20-1 and TRBJ1-1; no clear D. CDR1 DFQATT and CDR2 SNEGSKA come from the germline V gene (reference sequence). V was pared by 1 base and J by 1 base, with 10 bases between. This CDR3 region has 14 residues. The DNA of the CDR3 is TGCAGTGCTAGAGTAGGGCAGGCGAACACTGAAGCTTTCTTT. The encoded protein is CSARVGQANTEAFF.

This clonotype was seen ten or more times. V and J are TRBV5-1 and TRBJ1-5; D remains ambiguous. CDR1 is SGHRS and CDR2 is YFSETQ in the germline V gene. This CDR3 spans 15 amino acids. With 0 bases removed from V and 6 bases from J, the gap between germline ends came to 13 bases. The DNA for the CDR3 is TGCGCCAGCAGCTTGGAGGGTGCGGGTCCTCAGCCCCAGCATTTT. Residues: CASSLEGAGPQPQHF.

This clonotype was counted at least ten times. The rearrangement joins TRBV6-5 to TRBJ1-3; D ambiguous. Germline loops: CDR1 MNHEY, CDR2 SVGAGI. The CDR3 is 15 amino acids. V was trimmed by 0 bases and J by 4 bases, leaving 10 bases between them. CDR3 region: CASSYSLAGGNTIYF. The CDR3 DNA follows: TGTGCCAGCAGTTACTCCCTTGCCGGGGGAAACACCATATATTTT.

About this clonotype: Being one base from a much bigger clone, this may be a read error. The V gene is TRBV7-9, the J gene TRBJ2-7; TRBD2 matches at 10 bases. The CDR3 has 14 amino acids. Trimming at V came to 9 bases and at J to 3 bases, leaving 8 bases not matched to a gene. CDR1 SEHNR and CDR2 FQNEAQ come from the germline V gene (reference sequence). CDR3 protein: CARSPRTSGYEQYF. The CDR3 DNA is TGTGCCAGAAGCCCCAGGACTAGCGGCTACGAGCAGTACTTC.

V is TRBV19 and J is TRBJ1-5; the D is unclear. V was clipped by 6 bases and J by 0 bases, with 3 bases between them. Germline V lookup: CDR1 LNHDA, CDR2 SQIVND (reference sequence). This CDR3 is 12 amino acids long. CDR3 sequence (DNA): TGTGCCAGTAGATATAGCAATCAGCCCCAGCATTTT. Protein sequence: CASRYSNQPQHF.

In this sample, this clonotype turned up many times. The chain is built from TRBV7-9 and TRBJ2-2; TRBD1 matches 7 bases. The CDR3 loop spans 17 amino acids. V lost 0 bases to trimming and J lost 6 bases; unmatched junction nucleotides: 10. Germline V gene lookup returns CDR1 SEHNR and CDR2 FQNEAQ (reference sequence). The CDR3 DNA is TGTGCCAGCAGCTTAGCCGGACAGGACCTTAACTCCGGGGAGCTGTTTTTT. This encodes CASSLAGQDLNSGELFF.

In this sample, this clonotype turned up many times. V gene TRBV7-2 combines with J gene TRBJ2-3, with a possible D match to TRBD2 (6 bases). The CDR3 loop spans 17 amino acids. V gave up 4 bases and J gave up 2 bases, with 19 bases separating them. Per the germline V gene, CDR1 is SGHTA and CDR2 is FQGNSA. The DNA for the CDR3 is TGTGCCAGCAGCTACGTTTTGGGCGGGGCCCACACAGATACGCAGTATTTT. Encoded protein: CASSYVLGGAHTDTQYF.

For this clonotype: A much larger clone lies one base from this, so it may be a read error. This rearrangement joins TRBV6-1 to TRBJ2-7; 7 bases are a match to TRBD1. The germline V gene encodes CDR1 MNHNS and CDR2 SASEGT. The CDR3 is made up of 14 amino acids. CDR3 protein: CVSSGWTGAYEQYF. CDR3 nucleotide sequence: TGTGTCAGCAGTGGTTGGACAGGAGCCTACGAGCAGTACTTC.

This clonotype was detected ten times or more. The V and J genes are TRBV5-5 and TRBJ2-7; tentative D call: TRBD2 (7 bases). Germline CDR1 reads SGHKS; CDR2 reads YYEKEE (reference sequence). Trimming pared 0 bases from V and 3 bases from J, leaving 16 bases between. This CDR3 is 16 amino acids long. The CDR3 sequence: CASSLDLGGAGYEQYF. CDR3 in DNA: TGTGCCAGCAGCTTGGATTTAGGGGGGGCTGGCTACGAGCAGTACTTC.

This clonotype was observed at least ten times. The chain joins TRBV6-6 to TRBJ2-1, with 11 bases fitting TRBD2. Germline values: CDR1 MNHNY, CDR2 SVGAGI (reference sequence). CDR3 size: 16 residues. With 1 base clipped from V and 5 bases from J, the junction kept 4 bases outside the gene matches. The CDR3 nucleotides read TGTGCCAGCAGTTACTTAACTAGCGGGGGTAACAATGAGCAGTTCTTC. Protein sequence: CASSYLTSGGNNEQFF.

The chain joins TRBV11-2 to TRBJ1-4; D gene unclear. The germline V gene encodes CDR1 SGHAT and CDR2 FQNNGV. Trimming shortened V by 8 bases and J by 3 bases, and 16 bases separated the two germline ends. The CDR3 length is 15 residues. CDR3 nucleotides: TGTGCCAGCGGAAACCGACATGGGTCTAATGAAAAACTGTTTTTT. It encodes CASGNRHGSNEKLFF. Full variable domain (remainder filled in from reference TRBV11-2 and TRBJ1-4): EAGVAQSPRYKIIEKRQSVAFWCNPISGHATLYWYQQILGQGPKLLIQFQNNGVVDDSQLPKDRFSAERLKGVDSTLKIQPAKLEDSAVYLCASGNRHGSNEKLFFGSGTQLSVL.

This clonotype appeared many times. The genes are TRBV7-3 and TRBJ2-1; 8 nucleotides align to TRBD1. Trimming removed 6 bases from V and 5 bases from J; junction bases left unmatched: 6. Germline V gene sequence: CDR1 SGHTA, CDR2 FQGTGA. The CDR3 is 14 amino acids. The CDR3 loop reads CASSLGQGNNEQFF. The CDR3 nucleotides read TGTGCCAGCAGTTTAGGACAGGGAAACAATGAGCAGTTCTTC.

This clonotype has a handful of counts. The rearrangement links TRBV20-1 to TRBJ2-7; possibly TRBD1 for D (5 bases). The CDR3 has 13 residues. Germline V gene sequence: CDR1 DFQATT, CDR2 SNEGSKA (reference sequence). V was trimmed by 3 bases and J by 2 bases, leaving 11 bases between them. In nucleotides, the CDR3 is TGCAGTGCTAGGGGGCCAAACACCTACGAGCAGTACTTC. Translation: CSARGPNTYEQYF.

The chain links TRBV11-2 to TRBJ2-5; 7 nucleotides agree with TRBD1. Germline CDR1 and CDR2: SGHAT and FQNNGV. With V trimmed by 5 bases and J by 2 bases, 8 bases remained unmatched. This CDR3 comprises 15 residues. CDR3 sequence (DNA): TGTGCCAGCAGCCCTCCGGGACAGAAACAAGAGACCCAGTACTTC. Protein: CASSPPGQKQETQYF.

This clonotype was detected a few times. V and J are TRBV28 and TRBJ1-1; D ambiguous. Germline V gene data show CDR1 as MDHEN and CDR2 as SYDVKM. The germline V and J ends were trimmed by 3 bases and 0 bases, with 8 bases remaining between them. CDR3 length equals 14 residues. The CDR3 here is CASSLRLLNTEAFF. The CDR3, as DNA: TGTGCCAGCAGTTTGAGACTGCTGAACACTGAAGCTTTCTTT. The full variable domain, with the rest looked up from reference TRBV28 and TRBJ1-1, is DVKVTQSSRYLVKRTGEKVFLECVQDMDHENMFWYRQDPGLGLRLIYFSYDVKMKEKGDIPEGYSVSREKKERFSLILESASTNQTSMYLCASSLRLLNTEAFFGQGTRLTVV.

Written as DNA, the CDR3 is TGTGCCAGCAGCTCAGTGGGGGATGATTCACCCCTCCACTTT. This codes for CASSSVGDDSPLHF. This rearrangement joins TRBV3-1 to TRBJ1-6; TRBD1 is a possible D gene (5 bases). This CDR3 has 14 amino acids. V lost 5 bases and J lost 8, with 13 bases in between. Germline V lookup: CDR1 LGHDT, CDR2 YNNKEL (reference sequence). Full variable domain (remainder filled in from reference TRBV3-1 and TRBJ1-6): DTAVSQTPKYLVTQMGNDKSIKCEQNLGHDTMYWYKQDSKKFLKIMFSYNNKELIINETVPNRFSPKSPDKAHLNLHINSLELGDSAVYFCASSSVGDDSPLHFGNGTRLTVT.

At least ten counts were recorded for this clonotype. The gene calls are TRBV20-1 and TRBJ1-2; D perhaps matches TRBD1 (6 bases). Germline V lookup: CDR1 DFQATT, CDR2 SNEGSKA (reference sequence). The V end lost 2 bases, the J end lost 7 bases, and 14 bases lay between the germline ends. This CDR3 has 13 amino acids. The CDR3 spells CSARNEKTGGYTF. For the CDR3, the DNA is TGCAGTGCTAGAAATGAAAAGACAGGTGGCTACACCTTC.

This rearrangement joins TRBV5-4 to TRBJ2-1; 9 nucleotides line up with TRBD2. V trimming: 2 bases; J trimming: 9 bases; junction bases outside the gene matches: 9. CDR3 size: 15 residues. Germline loops: CDR1 SGHNT, CDR2 YYREEE (reference sequence). The CDR3 nucleotides read TGTGCCAGCAGCTTCGGGACTAGCACCAGGGGTGAGCAGTTCTTC. It codes for CASSFGTSTRGEQFF.

This clonotype was seen at least ten times. J is TRBJ1-1 and V is TRBV18, with TRBD1 as a possible D gene (6 bases). V gave up 4 bases and J gave up 1 base, with 19 bases separating them. CDR1 and CDR2 (germline): KGHSH, LQKENI. The CDR3 totals 17 residues. CDR3 DNA sequence: TGTGCCAGCTCACTATTAGAAGTCCGGGGGCCGAACACTGAAGCTTTCTTT. Residues: CASSLLEVRGPNTEAFF.

This clonotype was seen more than once but under ten times. The V call is TRBV12-3 or TRBV12-4, the J call TRBJ1-2; possibly TRBD1 for D (5 bases). This CDR3 has 14 amino acids. Trimming cost V 5 bases and J 4 bases, with 14 bases left between them. This chain's CDR3 is CASSPLRESYGYTF. In DNA form, the CDR3 reads TGTGCCAGCAGTCCTCTCAGGGAAAGCTATGGCTACACCTTC.

This clonotype was detected ten times or more. One end of the junction is discordant with germline, which a read error may explain. The chain couples TRBV6-1 to TRBJ1-1, with D perhaps TRBD1 (5 bases). The CDR3 spans 19 residues. Germline values: CDR1 MNHNS, CDR2 SASEGT. In DNA, the CDR3 is TGTGCCAGCAGGGAAGGGACCCAAAACGCCAAAAGACGGCCCACTGAAGCTTTCTTT. Translated, it gives CASREGTQNAKRRPTEAFF.

This chain uses TRBV4-2 with TRBJ2-5; D is ambiguous. Trimming took 5 bases from V and 5 from J, leaving 15 bases between them. Germline V gives CDR1 LGHNA, CDR2 YNFKEQ. The CDR3 length is 14 residues. The CDR3 DNA sequence: TGTGCCAGCAGCTTGTTAGCCCTGGATGAGACCCAGTACTTC. Translation: CASSLLALDETQYF.

V gene TRBV10-3 combines with J gene TRBJ1-2, with D maybe TRBD1 (5 bases). Germline lookup yields CDR1 ENHRY and CDR2 SYGVKD. The CDR3 runs to 13 residues. Trimming left V 5 bases short and J 3 bases short, with 10 bases between. The CDR3 DNA reads as TGTGCCATCAGTCCCCGGGACGACTATGGCTACACCTTC. The encoded protein is CAISPRDDYGYTF.

The sample holds many counts of this clonotype. The chain has TRBV11-3 and TRBJ2-2; possibly TRBD2 for D (6 bases). V lost 3 bases, J lost 7 bases, and 12 bases lay in between. Germline V gene sequence: CDR1 SGHNT, CDR2 YENEEA. The CDR3 has 14 residues. The CDR3 region has the DNA TGTGCCAGCAGCTTTTCGGGAGTCCGCGGGGAGCTGTTTTTT. Translating gives CASSFSGVRGELFF.

This clonotype was counted at least ten times. The chain is built from TRBV11-2 and TRBJ2-1; 8 bases align to TRBD1. CDR1 is SGHAT, CDR2 FQNNGV, per germline. CDR3 size: 15 residues. Germline trimming cut 6 bases from V and 7 bases from J; bases unmatched to any gene: 11. The DNA for the CDR3 is TGTGCCAGCAGACCGGCAGGGGGCGTCTTGAATGAGCAGTTCTTC. Translated, it gives CASRPAGGVLNEQFF. Supplemented by reference TRBV11-2 and TRBJ2-1, the full variable domain reads EAGVAQSPRYKIIEKRQSVAFWCNPISGHATLYWYQQILGQGPKLLIQFQNNGVVDDSQLPKDRFSAERLKGVDSTLKIQPAKLEDSAVYLCASRPAGGVLNEQFFGPGTRLTVL.

In this sample, this clonotype turned up many times. DNA of the CDR3: TGTGCCAGCAGCCCGCGGGGAGCGGGGTTGGCCACAGATACGCAGTATTTT. This gives the protein CASSPRGAGLATDTQYF. The chain couples TRBV3-1 to TRBJ2-3, with 7 bases aligning to TRBD2. Trimming at V came to 4 bases and at J to 2 bases, leaving 12 bases not matched to a gene. The germline V gene encodes CDR1 LGHDT and CDR2 YNNKEL (reference sequence). The CDR3 consists of 17 residues.

The sample holds many counts of this clonotype. V usage is TRBV12-3 or TRBV12-4 and J usage is TRBJ1-5; D is unclear. The CDR3 has 16 residues. V lost 4 bases and J lost 0, with 13 bases in between. The CDR3 is CASSSGLRHSNQPQHF. CDR3 bases: TGTGCCAGCAGTTCAGGACTTAGACATAGCAATCAGCCCCAGCATTTT.

This clonotype has ten or more counts. The chain recombines TRBV20-1 with TRBJ2-1; 7 positions match TRBD2. CDR1 and CDR2 from the germline V gene are DFQATT and SNEGSKA (reference sequence). The CDR3 is made up of 16 amino acids. Trimming removed 4 bases from V and 4 bases from J; junction bases left unmatched: 13. CDR3 DNA sequence: TGCAGTGCTACCTCCGGGGGGTCCCGTCCATACAATGAGCAGTTCTTC. Protein: CSATSGGSRPYNEQFF.

This clonotype was observed at least ten times. This chain links TRBV30 with TRBJ2-7, with D possibly matching TRBD2 (6 bases). Trimming took 0 bases from V and 5 from J, leaving 17 bases between them. The CDR3 is 15 residues long. In germline, CDR1 is GTSNPN, CDR2 SVGIG (reference sequence). Here the CDR3 reads CAWSVWDSKPDEQYF. CDR3 DNA: TGTGCCTGGAGTGTATGGGACTCCAAACCCGACGAGCAGTACTTC.

This clonotype was observed at least ten times. This rearrangement joins TRBV6-1 to TRBJ2-5; unclear D gene. Trimming took 5 bases from V and 5 from J, leaving 15 bases between them. Looked up from germline, CDR1 is MNHNS and CDR2 is SASEGT. CDR3 size: 14 residues. This CDR3 is CASSSPGLRETQYF. The CDR3 region has the DNA TGTGCCAGCAGTTCCCCCGGGTTAAGGGAGACCCAGTACTTC.